This TCR beta chain was observed in a study of blood T cells in healthy people across ages. Overall study findings and caveats: While age rose, TCR beta diversity per million T cells dropped in a roughly linear way. In long-lived donors, naive CD4+ cell counts and diversity exceeded those of aged donors.

This clonotype appeared many times. Antigen specificity is unknown. Next came a second PCR, run for about 6 to 12 cycles, which used a sample-barcoded 5' primer along with a J-beta primer mix. Every single cDNA molecule received a tag from a template-switch adaptor with 12 random nucleotides. TCRdb ran MiXCR on the 5' RACE reads and lists one entry per CDR3 protein. The sample lists about 1.6 million distinct CDR3 sequences, roughly a third occurring once. This CDR3 region has 14 residues. Germline values: CDR1 ENHRY, CDR2 SYGVKD. Trimming removed 4 bases from V and 0 bases from J, with 10 bases in between. Per individual sample, total RNA of at least 6 micrograms was extracted.

The specimen sequenced was blood. V is TRBV10-3 and J is TRBJ2-7, with D perhaps TRBD1 or TRBD2 (6 bases each). This TCR came from a woman aged 30 to 39 in good health. This chain's CDR3 is CAISGRGISYEQYF. CDR3 coding DNA: TGTGCCATCAGTGGGAGGGGGATCTCCTACGAGCAGTACTTC.